Below are 8 T cell receptor beta chains sequenced from a single sample in a study of T cells in localized non-small cell lung cancer. TCRdb's copy holds only in-frame clones and misses some; the assay was immunoSEQ multiplex PCR. Among about 21,000 clones listed, 70% to 85% were seen once. The input for sequencing was peripheral blood, taken before any cancer treatment. The source is a man between 40 and 69 years old with stage I lung adenocarcinoma.

This chain uses TRBV7-9 with TRBJ2-7; 8 bases agree with TRBD2. The ends lost 4 bases at V and 2 bases at J; junction bases unmatched: 1. This CDR3 has 13 amino acids. Per germline, CDR1 SEHNR and CDR2 FQNEAQ (reference sequence). CDR3 DNA: TGTGCCAGCAGCTATAGCGGGGCCTACGAGCAGTACTTC. It is translated as CASSYSGAYEQYF. The full variable domain, rest sourced from reference TRBV7-9 and TRBJ2-7, is DTGVSQNPRHKITKRGQNVTFRCDPISEHNRLYWYRQTLGQGPEFLTYFQNEAQLEKSRLLSDRFSAERPKGSFSTLEIQRTEQGDSAMYLCASSYSGAYEQYFGPGTRLTVT.

In this sample, this clone turned up once. The V call is TRBV7-2, the J call TRBJ1-1; 7 bases fit TRBD1. V shed 5 bases, J shed 5 bases, and the junction held 8 bases outside the gene matches. Germline V lookup: CDR1 SGHTA, CDR2 FQGNSA. CDR3 size: 14 residues. CDR3 loop: CASSRGTVGTEAFF. The CDR3 DNA reads TGTGCCAGCAGCAGAGGGACAGTTGGGACTGAAGCTTTCTTT.

This clone has a handful of counts. The gene calls are TRBV6-1 and TRBJ2-7; 7 bases are a match to TRBD2. J lost 5 bases, V lost 4 bases, and 14 bases had no gene match. In germline, CDR1 is MNHNS, CDR2 SASEGT. The CDR3 is 16 residues long. CDR3 region: CASSVGGSGTSHEQYF. The CDR3 DNA sequence: TGTGCCAGCAGTGTGGGGGGGAGCGGGACTTCACACGAGCAGTACTTC.

The chain joins TRBV2 to TRBJ2-2, with TRBD1 matching 8 bases. There are 15 residues in the CDR3. Germline V gene sequence: CDR1 SNHLY, CDR2 FYNNEI. The junction had 5 bases not matched to a gene; V was cut back by 5 bases and J by 3 bases. Here the CDR3 reads CASSQGAPDTGELFF. For the CDR3, the DNA is TGTGCCAGCAGTCAGGGGGCCCCGGACACCGGGGAGCTGTTTTTT.

The rearrangement links TRBV28 to TRBJ2-1; TRBD2 matches 8 bases. The length of the CDR3 is 15 residues. The V and J ends lost 5 bases and 6 bases, in that order; junction bases with no gene match: 9. Germline CDR1 reads MDHEN; CDR2 reads SYDVKM. The CDR3 here is CASSPGTSSGNEQFF. CDR3 nucleotide sequence: TGTGCCAGCAGTCCGGGGACTAGTAGCGGCAATGAGCAGTTCTTC.

The chain has TRBV6-1 and TRBJ2-1; 7 nucleotides align to TRBD1. Germline V gene lookup returns CDR1 MNHNS and CDR2 SASEGT. Unmatched junction bases numbered 6, after V lost 10 bases and J lost 3 bases. This CDR3 region has 13 residues. CDR3 in amino acids: CANRDSNYNEQFF. The DNA for the CDR3 is TGTGCCAACCGGGACAGCAACTACAATGAGCAGTTCTTC.

The chain employs TRBV4-3 and TRBJ1-6, with TRBD1 as a possible D gene (6 bases). CDR1 is LGHNA and CDR2 is YSLEER in the germline V gene. V lost 0 bases and J lost 3, with 6 bases in between. This CDR3 is 15 amino acids long. Written as DNA, the CDR3 is TGCGCCAGCAGCCAAGAACAGGGCTATAATTCACCCCTCCACTTT. This codes for CASSQEQGYNSPLHF.

This clone has a single count. The rearrangement links TRBV10-3 to TRBJ1-4; D remains ambiguous. With 5 bases removed from V and 3 bases from J, the gap between germline ends came to 13 bases. The CDR3 contains 15 residues. The germline CDR1 and CDR2 sequences are ENHRY and SYGVKD. This CDR3 is CAISPDVLSNEKLFF. The CDR3 DNA reads TGTGCCATCAGTCCCGATGTCCTGTCTAATGAAAAACTGTTTTTT.